This T cell receptor (beta chain) was profiled in a study of blood T cell repertoires in COVID-19. This clone came up once. Assay: immunoSEQ multiplex PCR; the TCRdb copy retains only in-frame clones and omits some. Seen here are almost 80,000 clones, around 80% observed once, and the top ten hold 30% to 45%. This CDR3 comprises 15 residues. CDR1 and CDR2 (germline): SEHNR, FQNEAQ (reference sequence). Trimming took 5 bases from V and 0 from J, leaving 14 bases between them. Input material: peripheral blood. V usage is TRBV7-9 and J usage is TRBJ2-7; possible D gene TRBD2, 5 bases. The receptor was derived from a woman in her 70s with acute or convalescent COVID-19. DNA for the CDR3: TGTGCCAGCAGCCCCACTAGGACGAGCTCCTACGAGCAGTACTTC. The encoded protein is CASSPTRTSSYEQYF.